This TCR beta chain derives from a study of metastatic and nonmetastatic thyroid tumors. This clone was observed at least ten times. Antigen specificity is unknown. V was trimmed by 1 base and J by 5 bases, leaving 14 bases between them. Germline lookup yields CDR1 SNHLY and CDR2 FYNNEI. The CDR3 sequence is 15 residues long. Findings and caveats of the study: A significant increase in TCR beta diversity was reportedly seen in malignant thyroid tumors relative to benign nodules, in blood and tumor.

In the original processing: Variation in CDR3 across clinicopathological groups served as the basis for constructing a distant-metastasis classifier in papillary thyroid cancer. TCRdb ran MiXCR on the PCR reads. TCRdb assigned the V and J calls; the authors' analysis was not used. This repertoire shows about 37,000 clones, roughly 28% found once; its top ten account for 11%. None of the patients had undergone any treatment ahead of thyroid surgery. The chain carries TRBV2 and TRBJ1-2, with D unclear. Sequencing was carried out using blood. The TCR comes from a male donor with papillary thyroid cancer or a benign thyroid nodule (not recorded which). Some clones in this sample may be carry-over from other donors' samples. CDR3 bases: TGTGCCAGCAGTGAAGGGGGAGCCCAGACTTATGGCTACACCTTC. It yields the protein CASSEGGAQTYGYTF.